This paragraph reports one TCR beta chain. What it binds is unknown. This CDR3 has 16 residues. With 6 bases removed from V and 5 bases from J, the gap between germline ends came to 17 bases. CDR1 and CDR2 (germline): MDHEN, SYDVKM. The PCR had 60 Vbeta and 13 Jbeta primers. The table came from immunoSEQ multiplex PCR; TCRdb's copy has only in-frame clones and leaves some out. This sample carries around 190,000 clones, approximately 90% of them seen once, and the ten largest clones take about 1.1%. The sample is drawn from a study of cytomegalovirus exposure and HLA in healthy donors. The wider study: Across a few hundred genotyped donors, around 80% landed in the Caucasian-associated ancestry cluster. Study outcomes and limitations: Previously analyzed data showed that most TCR beta V segments were productive at a frequency of about 87% or about 30%. TCR beta chain V- and J-gene trimming was linked, in a later analysis, to a missense variant in DCLRE1C.

Sample: PBMCs. The TCR originated in a boy between 2 and 10 years old in good health and CMV-seronegative. This rearrangement joins TRBV28 to TRBJ1-6, with D perhaps TRBD1 (5 bases). The CDR3 DNA sequence: TGTGCCAGCAGCCCCCCTCAGGGCGTAAATAATTCACCCCTCCACTTT. Translating gives CASSPPQGVNNSPLHF.